These 13 T cell receptor beta chains originate from one sample sequenced in a study of vaccination and CD4 T cells after COVID-19 (dated by TCRdb to between 2021 and 2023). Library generation was performed with PCR. Sequencer: Illumina iSeq 100. DNA from cultured CD4+ T cells underwent TCR sequencing with the Oncomine TCR Beta short-read assay at the Johns Hopkins FTIC core. TCRdb handled the public reads itself, with Q25 trimming in fastp and clone calling in MiXCR, and kept productive beta chains. Rows matching on CDR3 protein sequence are summarized as one entry with the most common DNA and genes. This sample gives roughly 20,000 distinct CDR3 sequences in total; 56% of them show up just once. The top ten clones comprise 8% to 9.5% of the sample. The sample's treatment or condition label, decoded: roughly 11-day PBMC culture with coronavirus spike peptide pools or control peptides (ViraFEST assay).

No antigen has been identified for these receptors. Source material: CD4+ T cells from blood, cultured in vitro. Source of these receptors: a human donor who had recovered from COVID-19.

The V call is TRBV20-1, the J call TRBJ1-5; D uncertain. Deletions cut 0 bases from V and 1 base from J, with 10 bases between. CDR1 and CDR2 from the germline V gene are DFQATT and SNEGSKA (reference sequence). CDR3 length: 15 amino acids. In nucleotides, the CDR3 is TGCAGTGCTAGAGATCGAGGGAAGAGCAATCAGCCCCAGCATTTT. This codes for CSARDRGKSNQPQHF.

The rearrangement joins TRBV11-2 to TRBJ2-1; D is uncertain. Germline V gives CDR1 SGHAT, CDR2 FQNNGV. The CDR3 runs 13 residues. V lost 1 base and J 2 bases, leaving 3 bases between the germline ends. CDR3 coding DNA: TGTGCCAGCAGCTTAGCGGCCTACAATGAGCAGTTCTTC. This codes for CASSLAAYNEQFF.

This clonotype has just a few counts. CDR3 region: CASSYSQGHQPQHF. CDR3 DNA: TGTGCCAGCAGTTACTCACAGGGGCATCAGCCCCAGCATTTT. This sequence joins TRBV6-5 and TRBJ1-5, with 7 bases lining up with TRBD1. V was pared by 0 bases and J by 5 bases, with 1 base of the junction left unmatched. The CDR3 has 14 residues. Germline loops: CDR1 MNHEY, CDR2 SVGAGI.

This clonotype showed up just once. The rearrangement uses TRBV6-1 and TRBJ1-2; 7 bases fit TRBD1. Looked up from germline, CDR1 is MNHNS and CDR2 is SASEGT. CDR3 size: 12 residues. Unmatched junction bases numbered 2, after V lost 5 bases and J lost 5 bases. CDR3 nucleotides: TGTGCCAGCAGTCCGGGACAGTATGGCTACACCTTC. Translated: CASSPGQYGYTF.

For the CDR3, the DNA is TGTGCCAGCAGTCGAGACGGACGCCGTTCACCCCTCCACTTT. As protein: CASSRDGRRSPLHF. The chain uses TRBV6-1 and TRBJ1-6; D gene ambiguous. Trimming removed 5 bases at V and 9 bases at J, with 14 bases between. The CDR3 length is 14 residues. CDR1 is MNHNS and CDR2 is SASEGT in the germline V gene.

V gene TRBV6-1 combines with J gene TRBJ2-5; TRBD1 matches at 8 bases. The CDR3 length is 15 residues. The J segment lost 5 bases and the V segment lost 4 bases, leaving 9 bases of the junction unmatched. Per the germline V gene, CDR1 is MNHNS and CDR2 is SASEGT. The CDR3 sequence: CASSASTGGWETQYF. In DNA form, the CDR3 reads TGTGCCAGCAGTGCCTCAACAGGGGGTTGGGAGACCCAGTACTTC.

The chain couples TRBV20-1 to TRBJ1-3; tentatively, D is TRBD1 (6 bases). The CDR3 runs 15 residues. Trimming shortened V by 0 bases and J by 4 bases, and 13 bases separated the two germline ends. CDR1 DFQATT and CDR2 SNEGSKA come from the germline V gene (reference sequence). CDR3 DNA: TGCAGTGCTAGAGATCGTCGTAGGGGGGGAAACACCATATATTTT. As protein: CSARDRRRGGNTIYF.

This clonotype has only a few counts. The chain links TRBV6-5 to TRBJ1-5; 8 bases match TRBD1. CDR3 length equals 15 residues. Unmatched junction bases numbered 5, after V lost 4 bases and J lost 3 bases. Looked up from germline, CDR1 is MNHEY and CDR2 is SVGAGI. The CDR3 protein is CASSSGQGINQPQHF. The CDR3 DNA is TGTGCCAGCAGTTCCGGACAGGGAATCAATCAGCCCCAGCATTTT.

The chain couples TRBV12-3 or TRBV12-4 to TRBJ1-5; TRBD1 is a possible D gene (6 bases). The CDR3 extends over 15 amino acids. Trimming removed 6 bases at V and 3 bases at J, with 15 bases between. CDR3 in DNA: TGTGCCAGCAGCCCACCAGGGGTGGCCAATCAGCCCCAGCATTTT. This sequence encodes CASSPPGVANQPQHF.

This clonotype was detected once. This CDR3 fails to terminate in the conserved phenylalanine or tryptophan, so it likely reflects a read error. The chain links TRBV6-2 or TRBV6-3 to TRBJ1-1, with D hard to call. V was trimmed by 0 bases and J by 6 bases, leaving 23 bases between them. From germline, CDR1 is MNHEY and CDR2 SVGEGT. The CDR3 is made up of 18 amino acids. The CDR3 nucleotides are TGTGCCAGCAGTTACTCGATTCAGCCTCGTGGGCGCGGGGCTGAAGCTTTCTTA. Amino acids: CASSYSIQPRGRGAEAFL.

This clonotype was observed a handful of times. V is TRBV19 and J is TRBJ1-4, with TRBD1 matching 8 bases. CDR1 LNHDA and CDR2 SQIVND come from the germline V gene (reference sequence). V shed 5 bases and J 7 bases; nucleotides not matched to a gene: 9. The CDR3 consists of 15 residues. The CDR3 coding sequence is TGTGCCAGTAGTCCCCGGACAGGGTGGGGTGAAAAACTGTTTTTT. The encoded protein is CASSPRTGWGEKLFF.

Note on this clonotype: At one of its ends the junction is not consistent with the germline gene, which may arise from a read error. The chain links TRBV20-1 to TRBJ2-3, with TRBD2 matching 9 bases. CDR1 is DFQATT and CDR2 is SNEGSKA in the germline V gene (reference sequence). This CDR3 is 15 amino acids long. CDR3 region: CSAREPSGTLDAQYF. The DNA for the CDR3 is TGCAGTGCTAGAGAGCCTAGCGGGACGCTAGATGCGCAGTATTTT.

The chain combines TRBV7-6 with TRBJ2-3; 7 bases map to TRBD2. The CDR3 is 15 amino acids. V lost 2 bases and J lost 2; bases outside the gene matches: 4. Germline values: CDR1 SGHVS, CDR2 FNYEAQ. The CDR3 spells CASSLFGTTTDTQYF. The CDR3 coding sequence is TGTGCCAGCAGCTTATTTGGGACTACCACAGATACGCAGTATTTT. The full variable domain, completed using reference TRBV7-6 and TRBJ2-3, is GAGVSQSPRYKVTKRGQDVALRCDPISGHVSLYWYRQALGQGPEFLTYFNYEAQQDKSGLPNDRFSAERPEGSISTLTIQRTEQRDSAMYRCASSLFGTTTDTQYFGPGTRLTVL.